Following are 29 T cell receptor beta chains from one sample sequenced in a study of cytomegalovirus exposure and HLA in healthy donors. PCR was performed using 60 Vbeta and 13 Jbeta primers. The method was immunoSEQ multiplex PCR; TCRdb's version includes in-frame clones alone and lacks a portion of them. The sample has some 150,000 clones, around 72% seen once; the top ten hold 4.2%. The material sequenced was PBMCs. The receptors were gathered from a man in his forties or fifties in good health and CMV-seropositive.

The chain couples TRBV20-1 to TRBJ1-1; D gene ambiguous. Between the trimmed V and J ends, which lost 3 bases and 5 bases, there was a span of 4 bases. The CDR3 runs to 10 residues. Germline CDR1 DFQATT, CDR2 SNEGSKA (reference sequence). This chain's CDR3 is CSARRTEAFF. CDR3 DNA: TGCAGTGCTAGGAGAACTGAAGCTTTCTTT.

The V gene is TRBV6-1, the J gene TRBJ1-4; no clear D. Germline loops: CDR1 MNHNS, CDR2 SASEGT. V shed 10 bases and J shed 3 bases, with 15 bases lying between them. The CDR3 contains 14 residues. DNA of the CDR3: TGTGCCACGCTCCCAGTGTCAGCTAATGAAAAACTGTTTTTT. Translation: CATLPVSANEKLFF.

V usage is TRBV11-3 and J usage is TRBJ1-2, with 7 bases identical to TRBD1. CDR3 length: 12 residues. The V gene's germline CDR1 is SGHNT and CDR2 YENEEA. The V and J ends lost 9 bases and 5 bases, in that order; junction bases with no gene match: 6. The CDR3 bases are TGTGCCAGGACAGGGCTAAGGTATGGCTACACCTTC. Amino acids: CARTGLRYGYTF.

The chain is built from TRBV7-2 and TRBJ1-1; unclear D gene. The CDR3 is 15 amino acids. Trimming removed 5 bases at V and 1 base at J, with 14 bases between. Germline V gene lookup returns CDR1 SGHTA and CDR2 FQGNSA. CDR3 protein: CASSRPPAGNTEAFF. The CDR3 DNA is TGTGCCAGCAGCCGTCCACCGGCGGGGAACACTGAAGCTTTCTTT.

V usage is TRBV7-9 and J usage is TRBJ2-5, with D perhaps matching TRBD2 (6 bases). Germline V gene data show CDR1 as SEHNR and CDR2 as FQNEAQ (reference sequence). The CDR3 has 11 residues. Trimming took 5 bases from V and 5 from J, leaving 6 bases between them. The CDR3 bases are TGTGCCAGCAGCGGGGGGGAGACCCAGTACTTC. Translating gives CASSGGETQYF.

In its sample, this clone was seen a few times. The J gene is TRBJ1-1, the V gene TRBV27, with TRBD1 identical over 9 bases. CDR3 length: 16 residues. The germline CDR1 and CDR2 sequences are MNHEY and SMNVEV (reference sequence). V dropped 6 bases and J dropped 1; count of bases not matched to a gene: 9. The CDR3 sequence: CASSPATGQGNTEAFF. CDR3 in DNA: TGTGCCAGCAGCCCAGCAACGGGACAGGGGAACACTGAAGCTTTCTTT.

This chain links TRBV11-2 with TRBJ2-3, with a possible D match to TRBD1 (6 bases). CDR3 length equals 16 residues. Germline values: CDR1 SGHAT, CDR2 FQNNGV. The germline V and J ends were trimmed by 3 bases and 5 bases, with 18 bases remaining between them. The CDR3: CASSFTQGVSRDTQYF. The CDR3 nucleotides are TGTGCCAGCAGCTTCACACAGGGAGTTAGCCGAGATACGCAGTATTTT.

This sequence joins TRBV18 and TRBJ2-1; TRBD2 matches 14 bases. The CDR3 loop spans 15 amino acids. Germline-derived CDR1 and CDR2 are KGHSH and LQKENI. Unmatched junction bases numbered 7, after V lost 0 bases and J lost 15 bases. CDR3 coding DNA: TGTGCCAGCTCACCACCTGGGACTAGCGGGAGAACGACGTTCTTC. Translated: CASSPPGTSGRTTFF. The full variable domain, with the rest looked up from reference TRBV18 and TRBJ2-1, is NAGVMQNPRHLVRRRGQEARLRCSPMKGHSHVYWYRQLPEEGLKFMVYLQKENIIDESGMPKERFSAEFPKEGPSILRIQQVVRGDSAAYFCASSPPGTSGRTTFFGPGTRLTVL.

V and J are TRBV7-2 and TRBJ1-1; TRBD1 agrees at 8 bases. The CDR3 runs 14 residues. J gave up 3 bases and V 5 bases, and 5 bases lay outside the gene matches. Looked up from germline, CDR1 is SGHTA and CDR2 is FQGNSA. CDR3: CASSPRTGYTEAFF. As DNA, the CDR3 is TGTGCCAGCAGCCCCCGGACAGGGTACACTGAAGCTTTCTTT.

This chain uses TRBV6-5 with TRBJ2-1, with a tentative D call TRBD2 (5 bases). Germline V gene data show CDR1 as MNHEY and CDR2 as SVGAGI. The CDR3 has 13 residues. The V gene lost 2 bases and the J gene lost 5 bases, with 7 bases spanning the gap. The CDR3, as DNA: TGTGCCAGCAGTTACGAGGGAGACAATGAGCAGTTCTTC. Protein product: CASSYEGDNEQFF.

V is TRBV10-3 and J is TRBJ1-2; D is unclear. The ends were cut back, 1 base at V and 0 bases at J, with 12 bases in the middle. Looked up from germline, CDR1 is ENHRY and CDR2 is SYGVKD. The CDR3 loop spans 16 amino acids. The CDR3 DNA follows: TGTGCCATCAGTGAGTGGGAGCAGCCTTCTAACTATGGCTACACCTTC. Amino acid sequence: CAISEWEQPSNYGYTF.

This chain links TRBV19 with TRBJ2-5, with 8 bases aligning to TRBD2. V dropped 6 bases and J dropped 5; count of bases not matched to a gene: 8. The germline V gene encodes CDR1 LNHDA and CDR2 SQIVND (reference sequence). This CDR3 is built from 14 residues. CDR3 amino acids: CASSIRLARETQYF. The CDR3 DNA reads as TGTGCCAGTAGCATAAGACTAGCGAGGGAGACCCAGTACTTC.

The chain uses TRBV7-9 and TRBJ2-2, with 11 bases lining up with TRBD2. V shed 6 bases and J 7 bases; nucleotides not matched to a gene: 7. Germline lookup yields CDR1 SEHNR and CDR2 FQNEAQ (reference sequence). There are 15 residues in the CDR3. CDR3 coding DNA: TGTGCCAGCAGAGGGGGACTAGCGGACAACGGGGAGCTGTTTTTT. Protein: CASRGGLADNGELFF.

The chain employs TRBV19 and TRBJ2-7; D gene unclear. The CDR3 has 13 residues. Germline V gene sequence: CDR1 LNHDA, CDR2 SQIVND (reference sequence). Trimming stripped 4 bases from V and 1 base from J, with 8 bases between. CDR3 in amino acids: CASSRSESYEQYF. In nucleotides, the CDR3 is TGTGCCAGTAGTAGGTCAGAATCCTACGAGCAGTACTTC.

The chain carries TRBV18 and TRBJ1-5; 9 bases line up with TRBD1. The CDR3 loop spans 16 amino acids. V gave up 5 bases and J gave up 4 bases; unmatched junction bases: 9. The germline gives CDR1 KGHSH, CDR2 LQKENI. CDR3 in DNA: TGTGCCAGCTCATCCGGGACAGGGCCGCTAAATCAGCCCCAGCATTTT. The encoded protein is CASSSGTGPLNQPQHF.

This chain connects TRBV2 to TRBJ1-2; D ambiguous. The germline V gene encodes CDR1 SNHLY and CDR2 FYNNEI. Trimming stripped 6 bases from V and 1 base from J, with 6 bases between. This CDR3 has 12 amino acids. The CDR3 DNA follows: TGTGCCAGCAGCCAGGATAACTATGGCTACACCTTC. Translation: CASSQDNYGYTF.

The chain recombines TRBV28 with TRBJ1-1; D uncertain. V lost 7 bases to trimming and J lost 1 base, with 13 bases between them. In germline, CDR1 is MDHEN, CDR2 SYDVKM. This CDR3 is 14 amino acids long. In DNA, the CDR3 is TGTGCCAGCAAATCGGACTTTGGGAACACTGAAGCTTTCTTT. It translates to CASKSDFGNTEAFF.

The rearrangement links TRBV9 to TRBJ2-3; TRBD1 matches 10 bases. V gave up 7 bases and J gave up 6 bases; unmatched junction bases: 8. This CDR3 is 14 amino acids long. Per germline, CDR1 SGDLS and CDR2 YYNGEE. CDR3 amino acids: CASDRTGGFDTQYF. The DNA of the CDR3 is TGTGCCAGCGACCGGACAGGGGGTTTTGATACGCAGTATTTT.

This chain links TRBV10-3 with TRBJ2-3; 10 nucleotides align to TRBD1. V lost 7 bases and J lost 4; bases outside the gene matches: 2. Per the germline V gene, CDR1 is ENHRY and CDR2 is SYGVKD. This CDR3 is 13 amino acids long. The CDR3 loop reads CAINGQGADTQYF. Here the CDR3 DNA reads TGTGCCATCAACGGACAGGGGGCAGATACGCAGTATTTT.

The V and J genes are TRBV6-1 and TRBJ2-5; 10 bases map to TRBD2. CDR1 and CDR2 from the germline V gene are MNHNS and SASEGT. The length of the CDR3 is 15 residues. V shed 8 bases, J shed 1 base, and the junction held 7 bases outside the gene matches. The CDR3 bases are TGTGCCAGCTCGAGAATAGCGGGGGGCCAAGAGACCCAGTACTTC. It translates to CASSRIAGGQETQYF.

V and J are TRBV7-8 and TRBJ2-3; D is perhaps TRBD2 (6 bases). V was pared by 4 bases and J by 0 bases, with 11 bases between. Germline CDR1 SGHVS, CDR2 FQNEAQ. This CDR3 spans 15 amino acids. DNA for the CDR3: TGTGCCAGCAGCTCCGGGGGTCCTAGCACAGATACGCAGTATTTT. It yields the protein CASSSGGPSTDTQYF.

The chain employs TRBV2 and TRBJ1-1; D is unclear. The CDR3 covers 14 residues. CDR1 and CDR2 from the germline V gene are SNHLY and FYNNEI. Trimming removed 1 base from V and 2 bases from J, with 8 bases in between. CDR3 protein: CASSEVYRNTEAFF. The CDR3 DNA follows: TGTGCCAGCAGTGAAGTCTACCGCAACACTGAAGCTTTCTTT.

This rearrangement joins TRBV18 to TRBJ2-7; maybe TRBD1 (5 bases). The CDR3 has 13 amino acids. The germline V and J ends were trimmed by 0 bases and 2 bases, with 5 bases remaining between them. CDR1 KGHSH and CDR2 LQKENI come from the germline V gene. In nucleotides, the CDR3 is TGTGCCAGCTCACCACCGACAGCCTACGAGCAGTACTTC. Amino acid sequence: CASSPPTAYEQYF. Full variable domain (rest looked up from reference TRBV18 and TRBJ2-7): NAGVMQNPRHLVRRRGQEARLRCSPMKGHSHVYWYRQLPEEGLKFMVYLQKENIIDESGMPKERFSAEFPKEGPSILRIQQVVRGDSAAYFCASSPPTAYEQYFGPGTRLTVT.

This clone was found once. V gene TRBV19 combines with J gene TRBJ1-4, with no clear D. In germline, CDR1 is LNHDA, CDR2 SQIVND (reference sequence). V was shortened by 5 bases and J by 3 bases, with 13 bases between the two germline ends. There are 15 residues in the CDR3. The CDR3 bases are TGTGCCAGTAGTCCACCTAAAGCGGCTAATGAAAAACTGTTTTTT. Protein product: CASSPPKAANEKLFF. Full variable domain (missing parts from reference TRBV19 and TRBJ1-4): DGGITQSPKYLFRKEGQNVTLSCEQNLNHDAMYWYRQDPGQGLRLIYYSQIVNDFQKGDIAEGYSVSREKKESFPLTVTSAQKNPTAFYLCASSPPKAANEKLFFGSGTQLSVL.

The rearrangement joins TRBV19 to TRBJ2-5; the D gene is possibly TRBD1 (5 bases). Deletions cut 0 bases from V and 7 bases from J, with 12 bases between. Per germline, CDR1 LNHDA and CDR2 SQIVND (reference sequence). There are 14 residues in the CDR3. The CDR3 loop reads CASSIDLRAATQYF. In DNA, the CDR3 is TGTGCCAGTAGTATAGATCTCAGGGCGGCGACCCAGTACTTC.

This clone was observed a few times. The chain has TRBV2 and TRBJ1-5, with TRBD1 matching 10 bases. The J segment lost 6 bases and the V segment lost 6 bases, leaving 2 bases of the junction unmatched. The CDR3 has 13 amino acids. Germline assignment: CDR1 SNHLY and CDR2 FYNNEI. CDR3 bases: TGTGCCAGCAGCGGGACAGGGGTTCAGCCCCAGCATTTT. Amino acids: CASSGTGVQPQHF.

The chain couples TRBV6-1 to TRBJ2-4, with a tentative D call TRBD2 (7 bases). Trimming stripped 4 bases from V and 9 bases from J, with 16 bases between. Germline V gives CDR1 MNHNS, CDR2 SASEGT. CDR3 size: 14 residues. The CDR3 DNA is TGTGCCAGCAGTGGAAAGACGGGGGGCGGCATTCAGTACTTC. It encodes CASSGKTGGGIQYF.

V usage is TRBV9 and J usage is TRBJ1-5; D not certain. V dropped 4 bases and J dropped 0 bases, with 11 bases sitting between them. The CDR3 contains 15 residues. Germline lookup yields CDR1 SGDLS and CDR2 YYNGEE. This CDR3 is CASSSGLLSNQPQHF. The CDR3 nucleotides read TGTGCCAGCAGCTCCGGTCTCCTTAGCAATCAGCCCCAGCATTTT. The variable domain in full, with the rest retrieved from reference TRBV9 and TRBJ1-5, is DSGVTQTPKHLITATGQRVTLRCSPRSGDLSVYWYQQSLDQGLQFLIQYYNGEERAKGNILERFSAQQFPDLHSELNLSSLELGDSALYFCASSSGLLSNQPQHFGDGTRLSIL.

Only a few counts were recorded for this clone. The rearrangement joins TRBV19 to TRBJ2-3; 7 positions agree with TRBD1. The CDR3 totals 17 residues. Germline V gives CDR1 LNHDA, CDR2 SQIVND (reference sequence). Trimming took 1 base from V and 4 from J; bases not matched to a gene: 11. The CDR3 region has the DNA TGTGCCAGTAGTATAGTAGGGGGCTTGGCAAGAGCAGATACGCAGTATTTT. It codes for CASSIVGGLARADTQYF.